The rows below give T cell receptor beta chains drawn from one sample of a study of shared clonotypes between healthy human individuals. The table came from immunoSEQ multiplex PCR; TCRdb's copy has only in-frame clones and leaves some out. The sample has about 2.4 million clones, around nine tenths seen once. Sequenced input: naive CD4+ T cells sorted from blood. All receptors derive from a man between 18 and 29 years old in good health. The CDR3 runs from the conserved cysteine through the conserved F or W. Each record gives: clone size, V gene, D gene, J gene, CDR3 protein, CDR3 DNA. The D gene is left open where the match is weak. Clone size, where shown, is once, few, many, or a class for clones that have expanded.

abundance: .; v_gene: TRBV28; d_gene: TRBD1; j_gene: TRBJ2-5; CDR3aa: CASSPRDRGQETQYF; CDR3nt: TGTGCCAGCAGTCCAAGGGACAGAGGACAAGAGACCCAGTACTTC
abundance: .; v_gene: TRBV11-3; d_gene: .; j_gene: TRBJ2-1; CDR3aa: CASSLGLTSSYNEQFF; CDR3nt: TGTGCCAGCAGCTTAGGGCTCACAAGCTCCTACAATGAGCAGTTCTTC
abundance: .; v_gene: TRBV11-2; d_gene: TRBD2; j_gene: TRBJ2-7; CDR3aa: CASSPLLAAAYEQYF; CDR3nt: TGTGCCAGCAGCCCACTCCTAGCGGCTGCCTACGAGCAGTACTTC
abundance: .; v_gene: TRBV15; d_gene: .; j_gene: TRBJ2-1; CDR3aa: CATSRGHNEQFF; CDR3nt: TGTGCCACCAGCAGAGGACACAATGAGCAGTTCTTC
abundance: .; v_gene: TRBV6-5; d_gene: .; j_gene: TRBJ2-1; CDR3aa: CASSFGLEQFF; CDR3nt: TGTGCCAGCAGTTTCGGACTAGAGCAGTTCTTC
abundance: .; v_gene: TRBV4-1; d_gene: TRBD2; j_gene: TRBJ2-7; CDR3aa: CASSQGELAGASEQYF; CDR3nt: TGCGCCAGCAGCCAAGGGGAACTAGCGGGAGCGAGTGAGCAGTACTTC
abundance: .; v_gene: TRBV6-1; d_gene: .; j_gene: TRBJ2-7; CDR3aa: CASNLSGGSYEQYF; CDR3nt: TGTGCCAGCAACCTCTCCGGGGGATCCTACGAGCAGTACTTC
abundance: .; v_gene: TRBV5-1; d_gene: .; j_gene: TRBJ2-7; CDR3aa: CASSLRTAYEQYF; CDR3nt: TGCGCCAGCAGCCTTAGGACAGCCTACGAGCAGTACTTC
abundance: .; v_gene: TRBV30; d_gene: .; j_gene: TRBJ1-2; CDR3aa: CAWSDYGYTF; CDR3nt: TGTGCCTGGAGTGACTATGGCTACACCTTC
abundance: .; v_gene: TRBV6-1; d_gene: .; j_gene: TRBJ1-2; CDR3aa: CASSEVGVGSYGYTF; CDR3nt: TGTGCCAGCAGTGAAGTAGGGGTAGGATCCTATGGCTACACCTTC
abundance: .; v_gene: TRBV6-6; d_gene: TRBD2; j_gene: TRBJ2-7; CDR3aa: CASSKSGRVSYEQYF; CDR3nt: TGTGCCAGCAGTAAGAGCGGGAGGGTCTCCTACGAGCAGTACTTC
abundance: .; v_gene: TRBV27; d_gene: .; j_gene: TRBJ1-5; CDR3aa: CASGMYQPQHF; CDR3nt: TGTGCCAGCGGGATGTATCAGCCCCAGCATTTT
abundance: .; v_gene: TRBV7-2; d_gene: TRBD2; j_gene: TRBJ2-7; CDR3aa: CASSRTSGTYEQYF; CDR3nt: TGTGCCAGCAGTAGGACTAGCGGGACCTACGAGCAGTACTTC
abundance: .; v_gene: TRBV27; d_gene: .; j_gene: TRBJ1-5; CDR3aa: CASSLGSSNQPQHF; CDR3nt: TGTGCCAGCAGTTTAGGATCCAGCAATCAGCCCCAGCATTTT
abundance: .; v_gene: TRBV18; d_gene: .; j_gene: TRBJ1-1; CDR3aa: CASSPDTYDNTEAFF; CDR3nt: TGTGCCAGCTCACCTGATACTTACGATAACACTGAAGCTTTCTTT
abundance: few; v_gene: TRBV6-1; d_gene: .; j_gene: TRBJ1-5; CDR3aa: CASTLVGSDNQPQHF; CDR3nt: TGTGCCAGCACCCTAGTAGGGAGTGACAATCAGCCCCAGCATTTT
abundance: .; v_gene: TRBV19; d_gene: .; j_gene: TRBJ1-1; CDR3aa: CASRGNTEAFF; CDR3nt: TGTGCCAGCAGGGGGAACACTGAAGCTTTCTTT
abundance: few; v_gene: TRBV2; d_gene: TRBD1; j_gene: TRBJ1-1; CDR3aa: CAGRTGTEAFF; CDR3nt: TGTGCCGGGAGGACAGGCACTGAAGCTTTCTTT
abundance: .; v_gene: TRBV5-6; d_gene: TRBD1; j_gene: TRBJ1-2; CDR3aa: CASSLAGQGSSF; CDR3nt: TGTGCCAGCAGCTTGGCCGGACAGGGTAGTTCCTTC
abundance: .; v_gene: TRBV10-3; d_gene: TRBD1; j_gene: TRBJ1-4; CDR3aa: CAIGDRGVEKLFF; CDR3nt: TGTGCCATCGGGGACAGGGGAGTTGAAAAACTGTTTTTT
abundance: .; v_gene: TRBV30; d_gene: TRBD1; j_gene: TRBJ1-2; CDR3aa: CAWRAQGGYGYTF; CDR3nt: TGTGCCTGGAGGGCGCAGGGGGGCTATGGCTACACCTTC
abundance: .; v_gene: TRBV29-1; d_gene: TRBD1; j_gene: TRBJ2-1; CDR3aa: CSVSGTGTYNEQFF; CDR3nt: TGCAGCGTTTCCGGGACAGGGACCTACAATGAGCAGTTCTTC
abundance: .; v_gene: TRBV29-1; d_gene: .; j_gene: TRBJ2-5; CDR3aa: CSVGGGPPQETQYF; CDR3nt: TGCAGCGTTGGGGGGGGGCCACCCCAAGAGACCCAGTACTTC
abundance: .; v_gene: TRBV5-6; d_gene: TRBD1; j_gene: TRBJ2-2; CDR3aa: CASSLRTGVNTGELFF; CDR3nt: TGTGCCAGCAGCCTCCGGACAGGGGTGAACACCGGGGAGCTGTTTTTT
abundance: .; v_gene: TRBV10-3; d_gene: .; j_gene: TRBJ2-1; CDR3aa: CAISDSGRPPNEQFF; CDR3nt: TGTGCCATCAGTGATTCCGGCAGGCCCCCCAATGAGCAGTTCTTC
abundance: .; v_gene: TRBV27; d_gene: .; j_gene: TRBJ1-6; CDR3aa: CASANSNSPLHF; CDR3nt: TGTGCCAGCGCTAATAGTAATTCACCCCTCCACTTT
abundance: .; v_gene: TRBV6-6; d_gene: .; j_gene: TRBJ2-1; CDR3aa: CASRTSSSYNEQFF; CDR3nt: TGTGCCAGCAGGACCTCAAGCTCCTACAATGAGCAGTTCTTC
abundance: .; v_gene: TRBV28; d_gene: .; j_gene: TRBJ2-7; CDR3aa: CASSPSFPLYEQYF; CDR3nt: TGTGCCAGCAGTCCATCCTTCCCATTATACGAGCAGTACTTC
abundance: .; v_gene: TRBV7-9; d_gene: .; j_gene: TRBJ2-4; CDR3aa: CASSHSGSQDIQYF; CDR3nt: TGTGCCAGCAGTCATAGCGGATCTCAAGACATTCAGTACTTC
abundance: few; v_gene: TRBV10-2; d_gene: TRBD2; j_gene: TRBJ2-2; CDR3aa: CASQLAESGTGELFF; CDR3nt: TGCGCCAGCCAACTAGCGGAGTCGGGCACCGGGGAGCTGTTTTTT
abundance: .; v_gene: TRBV7-7; d_gene: .; j_gene: TRBJ1-2; CDR3aa: CASSALGSLSCGYTF; CDR3nt: TGTGCTAGCAGCGCCCTCGGGTCCTTAAGCTGTGGCTACACCTTC
abundance: once; v_gene: TRBV5-1; d_gene: .; j_gene: TRBJ2-2; CDR3aa: CASSLGVDYNTGELFF; CDR3nt: TGCGCCAGCAGCTTGGGGGTCGATTATAACACCGGGGAGCTGTTTTTT
abundance: once; v_gene: TRBV6-5; d_gene: .; j_gene: TRBJ2-7; CDR3aa: CASSYFFGPYEQYF; CDR3nt: TGTGCCAGCAGTTACTTTTTTGGCCCCTACGAGCAGTACTTC
abundance: .; v_gene: TRBV10-3; d_gene: .; j_gene: TRBJ2-1; CDR3aa: CAISPPLRTETDHEQFF; CDR3nt: TGTGCCATCAGTCCTCCCTTGAGGACCGAAACCGATCATGAGCAGTTCTTC
abundance: .; v_gene: TRBV6-6; d_gene: TRBD2; j_gene: TRBJ2-1; CDR3aa: CASSGTSGGRNEQFF; CDR3nt: TGTGCCAGCAGTGGGACTAGCGGGGGTAGGAATGAGCAGTTCTTC
abundance: .; v_gene: TRBV7-2; d_gene: .; j_gene: TRBJ2-1; CDR3aa: CASSLHRDNEQFF; CDR3nt: TGTGCCAGCAGCCTCCATAGGGACAATGAGCAGTTCTTC
abundance: .; v_gene: TRBV5-6; d_gene: TRBD2; j_gene: TRBJ2-3; CDR3aa: CASSLGLAGSTDTQYF; CDR3nt: TGTGCCAGCAGCTTAGGACTAGCGGGGAGCACAGATACGCAGTATTTT
abundance: .; v_gene: TRBV25-1; d_gene: .; j_gene: TRBJ2-3; CDR3aa: CASSGPGTDTQYF; CDR3nt: TGTGCCAGCAGTGGCCCAGGCACAGATACGCAGTATTTT
abundance: .; v_gene: TRBV28; d_gene: .; j_gene: TRBJ2-7; CDR3aa: CASSPLEGIYEQYF; CDR3nt: TGTGCCAGCAGCCCCCTTGAGGGCATCTACGAGCAGTACTTC
abundance: .; v_gene: TRBV28; d_gene: TRBD1; j_gene: TRBJ2-2; CDR3aa: CASRPQGEPGELFF; CDR3nt: TGTGCCAGCAGGCCGCAGGGGGAACCCGGGGAGCTGTTTTTT
abundance: .; v_gene: TRBV10-1; d_gene: .; j_gene: TRBJ2-7; CDR3aa: CASRARARTRLEQYF; CDR3nt: TGCGCCAGCAGGGCCAGGGCTAGAACCCGACTTGAGCAGTACTTC
abundance: .; v_gene: TRBV6-5; d_gene: TRBD1; j_gene: TRBJ2-7; CDR3aa: CASSYSSTGIYEQYF; CDR3nt: TGTGCCAGCAGTTACTCCTCGACAGGGATCTACGAGCAGTACTTC
abundance: .; v_gene: TRBV5-1; d_gene: .; j_gene: TRBJ1-6; CDR3aa: CASSFGGTSYNSPLHF; CDR3nt: TGCGCCAGCAGCTTTGGGGGAACCTCCTATAATTCACCCCTCCACTTT
abundance: .; v_gene: TRBV5-1; d_gene: TRBD1; j_gene: TRBJ2-7; CDR3aa: CASSRDRSSYEQYF; CDR3nt: TGCGCCAGCAGCAGGGACAGGAGCTCCTACGAGCAGTACTTC
abundance: .; v_gene: TRBV6-5; d_gene: .; j_gene: TRBJ1-2; CDR3aa: CASRAVYGYTF; CDR3nt: TGTGCCAGCAGGGCAGTCTATGGCTACACCTTC
abundance: .; v_gene: TRBV5-4; d_gene: .; j_gene: TRBJ2-1; CDR3aa: CASNSLTGSSYNEQFF; CDR3nt: TGTGCCAGCAATTCCCTTACAGGGAGCTCCTACAATGAGCAGTTCTTC
abundance: .; v_gene: TRBV7-2; d_gene: .; j_gene: TRBJ1-1; CDR3aa: CASSFPGTGSAFF; CDR3nt: TGTGCCAGCAGTTTTCCGGGGACCGGGTCCGCTTTCTTT
abundance: .; v_gene: TRBV30; d_gene: .; j_gene: TRBJ2-7; CDR3aa: CAWSVRGGGYEQYF; CDR3nt: TGTGCCTGGAGCGTACGGGGAGGGGGCTACGAGCAGTACTTC